This T cell receptor (beta chain) was recorded in a study of PD-L1 blockade in urothelial cancer. For the study at large: T cell content in blood samples showed a median of around 150,000.

Assay: immunoSEQ multiplex PCR; the TCRdb copy retains only in-frame clones and omits some. This table has some 53,000 clones, 60% to 85% appearing once. Between 1 and 8 samples, pretreatment and on-treatment, were given by each patient. Germline values: CDR1 LNHDA, CDR2 SQIVND (reference sequence). Trimming took off 3 bases at V and 5 bases at J, with 10 bases between the two ends. This CDR3 is built from 14 residues. The clonotype was recovered from a man in his sixties or seventies with urothelial cancer. The specimen was PBMCs, collected around atezolizumab (anti-PD-L1) treatment. The genes are TRBV19 and TRBJ2-2, with D perhaps matching TRBD1 (5 bases). CDR3 DNA: TGTGCCAGTAGTATCGGCAGGGCTACCGGGGAGCTGTTTTTT. It specifies CASSIGRATGELFF.